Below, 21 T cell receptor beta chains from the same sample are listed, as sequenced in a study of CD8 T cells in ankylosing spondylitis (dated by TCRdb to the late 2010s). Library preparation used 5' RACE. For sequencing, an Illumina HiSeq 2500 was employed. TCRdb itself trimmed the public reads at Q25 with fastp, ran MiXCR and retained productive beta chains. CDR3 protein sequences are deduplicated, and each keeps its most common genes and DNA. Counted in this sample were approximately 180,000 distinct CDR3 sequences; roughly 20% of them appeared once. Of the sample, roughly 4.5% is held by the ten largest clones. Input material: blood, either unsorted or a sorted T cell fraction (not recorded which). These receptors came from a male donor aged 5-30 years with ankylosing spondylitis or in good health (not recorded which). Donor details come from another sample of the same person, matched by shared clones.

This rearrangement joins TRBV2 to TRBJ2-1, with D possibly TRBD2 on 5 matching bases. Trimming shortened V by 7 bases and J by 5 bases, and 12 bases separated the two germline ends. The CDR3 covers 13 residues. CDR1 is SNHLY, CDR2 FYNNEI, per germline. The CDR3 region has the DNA TGTGCCAGCAAACCTAGCAGCCACAATGAGCAGTTCTTC. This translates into CASKPSSHNEQFF. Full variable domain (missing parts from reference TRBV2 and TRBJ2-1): EPEVTQTPSHQVTQMGQEVILRCVPISNHLYFYWYRQILGQKVEFLVSFYNNEISEKSEIFDDQFSVERPDGSNFTLKIRSTKLEDSAMYFCASKPSSHNEQFFGPGTRLTVL.

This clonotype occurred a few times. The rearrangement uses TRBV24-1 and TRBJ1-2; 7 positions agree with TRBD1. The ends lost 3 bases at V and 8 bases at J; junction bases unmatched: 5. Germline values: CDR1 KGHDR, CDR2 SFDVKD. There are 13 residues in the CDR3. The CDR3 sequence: CATSDPVDRGYTF. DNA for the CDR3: TGTGCCACCAGTGATCCCGTGGACAGGGGCTACACCTTC.

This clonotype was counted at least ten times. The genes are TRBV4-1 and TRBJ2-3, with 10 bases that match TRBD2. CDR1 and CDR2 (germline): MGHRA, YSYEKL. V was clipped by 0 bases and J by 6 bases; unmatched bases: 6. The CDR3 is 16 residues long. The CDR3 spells CASSQDHGTSVDTQYF. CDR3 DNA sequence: TGCGCCAGCAGCCAAGATCACGGGACTAGCGTGGATACGCAGTATTTT.

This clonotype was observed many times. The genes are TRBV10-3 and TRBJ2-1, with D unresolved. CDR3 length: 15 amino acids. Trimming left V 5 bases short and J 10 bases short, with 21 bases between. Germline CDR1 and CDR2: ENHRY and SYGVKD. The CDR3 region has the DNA TGTGCCATCAGTCCGGACGAGACCATCTCCAGGGAGCAGTTCTTC. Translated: CAISPDETISREQFF.

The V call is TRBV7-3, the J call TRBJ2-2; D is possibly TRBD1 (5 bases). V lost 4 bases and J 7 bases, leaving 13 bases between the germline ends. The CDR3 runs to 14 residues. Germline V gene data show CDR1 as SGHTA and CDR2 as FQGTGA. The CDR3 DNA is TGTGCCAGCAGCTCTTCACAGGTCGGCGGGGAGCTGTTTTTT. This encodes CASSSSQVGGELFF.

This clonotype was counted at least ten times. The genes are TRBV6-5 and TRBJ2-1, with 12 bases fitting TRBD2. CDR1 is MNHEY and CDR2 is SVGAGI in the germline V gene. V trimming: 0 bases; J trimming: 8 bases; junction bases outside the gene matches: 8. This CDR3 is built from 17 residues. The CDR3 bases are TGTGCCAGCAGTTACTCGCCTAGCGGGAGGGCTTTTGATGAGCAGTTCTTC. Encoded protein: CASSYSPSGRAFDEQFF.

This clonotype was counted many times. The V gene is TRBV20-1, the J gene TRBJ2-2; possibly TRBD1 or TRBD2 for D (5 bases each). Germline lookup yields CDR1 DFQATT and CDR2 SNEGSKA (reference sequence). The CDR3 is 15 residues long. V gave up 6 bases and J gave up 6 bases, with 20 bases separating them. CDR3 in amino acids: CSARQTAVSSGELFF. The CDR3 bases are TGCAGTGCCCGACAGACAGCGGTTAGCTCCGGGGAGCTGTTTTTT.

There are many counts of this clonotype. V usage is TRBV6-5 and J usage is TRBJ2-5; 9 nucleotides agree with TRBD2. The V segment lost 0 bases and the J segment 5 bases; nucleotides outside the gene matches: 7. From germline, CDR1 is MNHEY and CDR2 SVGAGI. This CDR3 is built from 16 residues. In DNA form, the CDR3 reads TGTGCCAGCAGTTACTCGGGCGGGAGGGCCCTCGAGACCCAGTACTTC. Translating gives CASSYSGGRALETQYF.

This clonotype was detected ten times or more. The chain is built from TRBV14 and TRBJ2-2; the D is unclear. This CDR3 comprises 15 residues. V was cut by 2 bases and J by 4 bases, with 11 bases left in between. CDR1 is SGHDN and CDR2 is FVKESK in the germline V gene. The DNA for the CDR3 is TGTGCCAGCAGCCAACTGACCGATGTCACCGGGGAGCTGTTTTTT. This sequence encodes CASSQLTDVTGELFF.

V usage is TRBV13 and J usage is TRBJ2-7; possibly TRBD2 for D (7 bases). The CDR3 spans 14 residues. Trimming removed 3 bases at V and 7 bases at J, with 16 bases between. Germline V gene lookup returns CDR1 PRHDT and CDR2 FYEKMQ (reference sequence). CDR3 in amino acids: CASSLGGAGEEQYF. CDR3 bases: TGTGCCAGCAGCTTGGGGGGGGCCGGGGAGGAGCAGTACTTC.

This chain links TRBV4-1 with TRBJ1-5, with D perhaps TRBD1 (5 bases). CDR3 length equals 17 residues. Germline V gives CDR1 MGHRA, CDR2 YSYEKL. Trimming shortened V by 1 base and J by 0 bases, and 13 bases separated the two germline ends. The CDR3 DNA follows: TGCGCCAGCAGCCAAGTTATCGGACAAGCTAGCAATCAGCCCCAGCATTTT. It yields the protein CASSQVIGQASNQPQHF.

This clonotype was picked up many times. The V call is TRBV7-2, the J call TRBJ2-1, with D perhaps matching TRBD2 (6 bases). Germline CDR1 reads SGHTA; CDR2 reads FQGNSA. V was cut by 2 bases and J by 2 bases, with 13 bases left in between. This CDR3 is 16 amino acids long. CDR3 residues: CASSLNGGITYNEQFF. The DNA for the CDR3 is TGTGCCAGCAGCTTAAACGGCGGGATCACCTACAATGAGCAGTTCTTC.

The CDR3 DNA sequence: TGTGCCAGCAGCCCTGGGGACACATTAATGAAAAGACTGTTTTTT. Protein product: CASSPGDTLMKRLFF. The rearrangement links TRBV27 to TRBJ1-4; D is perhaps TRBD1 (6 bases). Germline V lookup: CDR1 MNHEY, CDR2 SMNVEV (reference sequence). The CDR3 runs to 15 residues. Trimming cost V 6 bases and J 13 bases, with 24 bases left between them.

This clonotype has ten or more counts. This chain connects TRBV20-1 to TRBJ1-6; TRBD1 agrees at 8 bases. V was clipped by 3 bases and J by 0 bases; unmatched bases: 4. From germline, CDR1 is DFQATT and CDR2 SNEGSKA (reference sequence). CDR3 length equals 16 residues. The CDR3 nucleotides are TGCAGTGCTAGGGGACAGGCAAGCTCCTATAATTCACCCCTCCACTTT. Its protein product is CSARGQASSYNSPLHF.

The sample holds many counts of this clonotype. The CDR3 here is CSARRDYLVWNEQFF. DNA of the CDR3: TGCAGTGCTAGACGGGACTACCTAGTTTGGAATGAGCAGTTCTTC. The chain couples TRBV20-1 to TRBJ2-1; 7 nucleotides agree with TRBD2. Germline-derived CDR1 and CDR2 are DFQATT and SNEGSKA (reference sequence). V was pared by 2 bases and J by 7 bases, with 11 bases of the junction left unmatched. There are 15 residues in the CDR3.

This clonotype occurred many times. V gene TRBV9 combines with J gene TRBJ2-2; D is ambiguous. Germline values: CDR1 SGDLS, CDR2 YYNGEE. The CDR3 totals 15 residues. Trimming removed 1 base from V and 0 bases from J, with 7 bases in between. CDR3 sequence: CASSVRGSNTGELFF. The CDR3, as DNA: TGTGCCAGCAGCGTACGTGGGTCGAACACCGGGGAGCTGTTTTTT.

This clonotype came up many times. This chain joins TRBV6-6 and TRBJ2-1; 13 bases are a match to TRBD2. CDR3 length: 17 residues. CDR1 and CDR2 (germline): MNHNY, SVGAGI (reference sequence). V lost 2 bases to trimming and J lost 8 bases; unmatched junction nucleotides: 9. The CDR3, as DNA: TGTGCCAGCAGTTACCTAGAACTAGCGGGAGGGCCCGATGAGCAGTTCTTC. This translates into CASSYLELAGGPDEQFF.

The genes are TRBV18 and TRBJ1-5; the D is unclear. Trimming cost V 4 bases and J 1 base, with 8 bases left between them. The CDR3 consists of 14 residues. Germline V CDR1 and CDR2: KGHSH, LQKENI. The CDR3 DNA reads TGTGCCAGCTCACTCGGCGAGAGCAATCAGCCCCAGCATTTT. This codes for CASSLGESNQPQHF.

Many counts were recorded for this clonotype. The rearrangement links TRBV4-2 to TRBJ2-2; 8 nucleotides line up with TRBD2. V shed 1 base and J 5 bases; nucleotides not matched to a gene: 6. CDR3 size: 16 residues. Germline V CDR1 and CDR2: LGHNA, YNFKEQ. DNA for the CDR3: TGTGCCAGCAGCCAAGGCGAACTAGCGGAAACCGGGGAGCTGTTTTTT. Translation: CASSQGELAETGELFF.

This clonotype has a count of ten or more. CDR3 nucleotide sequence: TGCGCCAGCAGCCAAGTTCGCGGACAGGCGACGAATTCACCCCTCCACTTT. As protein: CASSQVRGQATNSPLHF. The chain has TRBV4-3 and TRBJ1-6; 7 bases match TRBD1. Germline loops: CDR1 LGHNA, CDR2 YSLEER. This CDR3 spans 17 amino acids. The J segment lost 7 bases and the V segment lost 1 base, leaving 10 bases of the junction unmatched.

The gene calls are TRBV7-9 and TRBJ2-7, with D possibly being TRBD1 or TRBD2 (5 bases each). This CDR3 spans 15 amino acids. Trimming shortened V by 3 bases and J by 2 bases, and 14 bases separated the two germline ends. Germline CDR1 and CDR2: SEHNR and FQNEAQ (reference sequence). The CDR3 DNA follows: TGTGCCAGCAGCTTGACAGCGGACGGGACCTACGAGCAGTACTTC. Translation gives CASSLTADGTYEQYF.